This T cell receptor beta chain was retrieved from a study of early T cells in non-severe SARS-CoV-2 infection. A single record per CDR3 protein comes from TCRdb applying MiXCR to the 5' RACE reads. This table holds fewer than 30,000 distinct CDR3 sequences, 5.3% found once. V was clipped by 7 bases and J by 0 bases, with 18 bases between them. CDR1 is DFQATT, CDR2 SNEGSKA, per germline (reference sequence). The CDR3 is 15 amino acids. This sequence was found in an adult who was a healthcare worker with PCR-confirmed SARS-CoV-2 infection or an uninfected control (not recorded which). The chain uses TRBV20-1 and TRBJ1-2; a possible D gene is TRBD1 (6 bases). Source material: whole blood. Here the CDR3 reads CSGQKPGVSNYGYTF. The CDR3 DNA follows: TGCAGTGGACAGAAACCAGGGGTTTCTAACTATGGCTACACCTTC.